The 11 T cell receptor beta chains presented below share a single source sample, sequenced in a study of T-cell memory formation after mild COVID-19. TCRdb used MiXCR to reprocess the 5' RACE reads, holding one entry per CDR3 protein. The sample contains about 110,000 distinct CDR3 sequences, roughly 19% of which appear only once. Source material: PBMCs or a T cell subset sorted from them (not recorded which). Receptors were obtained from a man between 18 and 29 years old who had mild COVID-19 (a few samples of this study predate the infection). Cell type and time point are not known.

The chain combines TRBV28 with TRBJ1-2, with D possibly being TRBD1 (5 bases). Germline V gives CDR1 MDHEN, CDR2 SYDVKM. Trimming stripped 3 bases from V and 6 bases from J, with 11 bases between. This CDR3 is built from 13 residues. The CDR3 DNA reads as TGTGCCAGCAGTTTCTCCGGAGGGGATGGCTACACCTTC. Protein: CASSFSGGDGYTF.

The chain recombines TRBV20-1 with TRBJ2-7; D uncertain. With 3 bases removed from V and 7 bases from J, the gap between germline ends came to 13 bases. Germline lookup yields CDR1 DFQATT and CDR2 SNEGSKA (reference sequence). The CDR3 has 12 residues. The CDR3 region is CSARTPIGEQYV. CDR3 bases: TGCAGTGCTAGGACACCGATTGGGGAGCAGTACGTC.

The chain employs TRBV7-3 and TRBJ2-7, with D possibly TRBD1 on 6 matching bases. Per the germline V gene, CDR1 is SGHTA and CDR2 is FQGTGA. Trimming left V 2 bases short and J 6 bases short, with 11 bases between. The CDR3 loop spans 13 amino acids. CDR3 sequence (DNA): TGTGCCAGCAGCTTACAACAGGGTACCGAGCAGTACTTC. Its protein product is CASSLQQGTEQYF. The variable domain in full, with the rest retrieved from reference TRBV7-3 and TRBJ2-7, is GAGVSQTPSNKVTEKGKYVELRCDPISGHTALYWYRQSLGQGPEFLIYFQGTGAADDSGLPNDRFFAVRPEGSVSTLKIQRTERGDSAVYLCASSLQQGTEQYFGPGTRLTVT.

This clonotype was counted only a few times. The rearrangement links TRBV20-1 to TRBJ2-2; TRBD2 matches 10 bases. The V and J ends lost 5 bases and 2 bases, in that order; junction bases with no gene match: 2. Germline loops: CDR1 DFQATT, CDR2 SNEGSKA (reference sequence). The CDR3 covers 14 residues. The CDR3 spells CSASSGGNTGELFF. CDR3 nucleotides: TGCAGTGCTTCTAGCGGGGGAAACACCGGGGAGCTGTTTTTT.

The chain is built from TRBV11-2 and TRBJ2-2; TRBD1 agrees at 10 bases. Per germline, CDR1 SGHAT and CDR2 FQNNGV. The ends lost 5 bases at V and 6 bases at J; junction bases unmatched: 3. The CDR3 has 14 residues. CDR3 protein: CASSQDRGAGELFF. The CDR3 DNA sequence: TGTGCCAGCAGCCAGGACAGGGGGGCCGGGGAGCTGTTTTTT.

The genes are TRBV6-6 and TRBJ1-3; D is uncertain. V was trimmed by 7 bases and J by 5 bases, leaving 12 bases between them. The germline CDR1 and CDR2 sequences are MNHNY and SVGAGI (reference sequence). The CDR3 has 13 amino acids. The CDR3 loop is CASKGNERNTIYF. CDR3 nucleotide sequence: TGTGCCAGCAAAGGGAACGAAAGAAACACCATATATTTT.

V gene TRBV18 combines with J gene TRBJ2-3, with a possible D match to TRBD2 (6 bases). The germline gives CDR1 KGHSH, CDR2 LQKENI. Trimming cost V 3 bases and J 5 bases, with 12 bases left between them. This CDR3 is 14 amino acids long. The CDR3 region has the DNA TGTGCCAGCTCACCTTTGCACGGGGGAGATACGCAGTATTTT. It is translated as CASSPLHGGDTQYF.

The rearrangement uses TRBV7-9 and TRBJ1-2; TRBD1 matches 9 bases. The ends lost 7 bases at V and 3 bases at J; junction bases unmatched: 6. Germline CDR1 is SEHNR and CDR2 is FQNEAQ (reference sequence). The CDR3 loop spans 14 amino acids. CDR3 region: CASTRQGVDYGYTF. The CDR3 nucleotides read TGTGCCAGCACCAGACAGGGGGTAGACTATGGCTACACCTTC. Complete variable domain (other parts from reference TRBV7-9 and TRBJ1-2): DTGVSQNPRHKITKRGQNVTFRCDPISEHNRLYWYRQTLGQGPEFLTYFQNEAQLEKSRLLSDRFSAERPKGSFSTLEIQRTEQGDSAMYLCASTRQGVDYGYTFGSGTRLTVV.

There are many counts of this clonotype. DNA for the CDR3: TGTGCCAGCAGCTGGGACGAGCAATACGAGCAGTACTTC. Its translation: CASSWDEQYEQYF. The chain uses TRBV7-2 and TRBJ2-7; D tentatively reads TRBD1 or TRBD2 (5 bases each). CDR1 and CDR2 (germline): SGHTA, FQGNSA. Deletions cut 4 bases from V and 4 bases from J, with 11 bases between. There are 13 residues in the CDR3.

This chain connects TRBV2 to TRBJ1-4, with 10 bases matching TRBD1. The CDR3 sequence is 16 residues long. V gave up 7 bases and J gave up 9 bases; unmatched junction bases: 14. The germline V gene has CDR1 SNHLY and CDR2 FYNNEI. The CDR3 protein is CASTRTGGTGIKKLFF. The CDR3 DNA sequence: TGTGCCAGCACCCGGACAGGGGGAACGGGCATAAAAAAACTGTTTTTT.

A note on this clonotype: The junction departs from the called germline gene at one end, perhaps through a read error. V is TRBV5-1 and J is TRBJ1-1; 8 nucleotides match TRBD1. There are 13 residues in the CDR3. Looked up from germline, CDR1 is SGHRS and CDR2 is YFSETQ. The CDR3 here is CASTLTGETEAFF. The CDR3 region has the DNA TGCGCCAGCACCTTGACAGGGGAAACTGAAGCTTTCTTT.